Below are 9 T cell receptor beta chains sequenced from a single sample in a study of prognosis after radiotherapy for stage I lung cancer. Two rounds of multiplex PCR amplified TCR beta CDR3 from genomic DNA. During first-round PCR, primers specific to each TRBV and TRBJ gene were used. TCRdb reprocessed the multiplex PCR reads with MiXCR, giving one entry per CDR3 protein. This table has tens of thousands of distinct CDR3 sequences, 35% to 55% appearing once. Sequencing was performed on PBMCs, taken before or after stereotactic body radiation therapy (not recorded which). These receptors all come from a donor aged 50 or older with non-small cell lung cancer.

The chain has TRBV20-1 and TRBJ2-7, with 8 nucleotides matching TRBD1. CDR3 length: 14 amino acids. The germline V gene has CDR1 DFQATT and CDR2 SNEGSKA (reference sequence). V gave up 0 bases and J gave up 2 bases; unmatched junction bases: 3. The CDR3 region has the DNA TGCAGTGCTAGAGATTACAGGGGGGCCTACGAGCAGTACTTC. It is translated as CSARDYRGAYEQYF.

With respect to this clonotype: At one end, the junction sequence differs from germline, possibly due to a read error. The chain has TRBV6-1 and TRBJ2-2; 13 nucleotides align to TRBD2. CDR1 is MNHNS, CDR2 SASEGT, per germline. CDR3 length equals 18 residues. The DNA of the CDR3 is TGTGCCAGCAGGTCCGGACTAGCGGGAGCCAAAAACACCTGGGAGCTGCTCTTT. It codes for CASRSGLAGAKNTWELLF.

The chain combines TRBV6-9 with TRBJ2-6, with TRBD2 identical over 7 bases. The V gene's germline CDR1 is MNHGY and CDR2 SVAAGI. The V gene end was trimmed by 4 bases and the J gene end by 5 bases; junction bases not matched to a gene: 11. There are 17 residues in the CDR3. The CDR3 spells CASSFRGRAIRANVLTF. The CDR3 DNA reads as TGTGCCAGCAGTTTTAGAGGGAGGGCTATCAGGGCCAACGTCCTGACTTTC.

This clonotype was counted many times. The rearrangement links TRBV7-9 to TRBJ2-3; 12 nucleotides align to TRBD2. V trimming: 5 bases; J trimming: 6 bases; junction bases outside the gene matches: 12. The CDR3 runs to 17 residues. Germline V gives CDR1 SEHNR, CDR2 FQNEAQ (reference sequence). CDR3 sequence: CASSLSASGGARDTQYF. In DNA, the CDR3 is TGTGCCAGCAGCCTCAGTGCTAGCGGGGGGGCGCGGGATACGCAGTATTTT.

The J gene is TRBJ2-7, the V gene TRBV6-1; no firm D call. V was pared by 6 bases and J by 3 bases, with 15 bases between. Germline V gene sequence: CDR1 MNHNS, CDR2 SASEGT. CDR3 length equals 14 residues. The CDR3 region is CASRSRRNGYEQYF. In DNA, the CDR3 is TGTGCCAGCAGATCCAGGCGAAATGGCTACGAGCAGTACTTC.

V gene TRBV6-2 or TRBV6-3 combines with J gene TRBJ2-2; 8 positions agree with TRBD1. CDR3 length: 14 amino acids. Germline V gene sequence: CDR1 MNHEY, CDR2 SVGEGT. The J segment lost 7 bases and the V segment lost 5 bases, leaving 6 bases of the junction unmatched. The CDR3 spells CASSLRGRDGELFF. The CDR3 coding sequence is TGTGCCAGCAGTCTCAGGGGGCGTGACGGGGAGCTGTTTTTT.

The CDR3 DNA reads TGTGCCAGCAGCTTAAGCGTACAGGGGGCGATCCATGGCTACACCTTC. Its protein is CASSLSVQGAIHGYTF. This chain connects TRBV7-9 to TRBJ1-2, with 9 bases matching TRBD1. Losses at the gene ends were 2 bases for V and 6 bases for J; bases not matched to a gene: 10. CDR3 length equals 16 residues. CDR1 is SEHNR and CDR2 is FQNEAQ in the germline V gene (reference sequence).

The chain couples TRBV6-4 to TRBJ2-1; TRBD2 agrees at 14 bases. V lost 7 bases, J lost 9 bases, and 8 bases stayed unmatched. This CDR3 spans 15 amino acids. CDR1 is MRHNA, CDR2 SNTAGT, per germline. CDR3 in DNA: TGTGCCAGCATTCCACGTGGACTAGCGGGGGGTGAGCAGTTCTTC. Its translation is CASIPRGLAGGEQFF.

The chain links TRBV19 to TRBJ1-1, with D possibly TRBD1 on 6 matching bases. The V gene lost 0 bases and the J gene lost 12 bases, with 20 bases spanning the gap. CDR1 is LNHDA, CDR2 SQIVND, per germline (reference sequence). The CDR3 contains 15 residues. CDR3 loop: CASSIDLRGESLSFF. CDR3 sequence (DNA): TGTGCCAGTAGTATAGATCTCAGGGGCGAGTCTCTGTCTTTCTTT.